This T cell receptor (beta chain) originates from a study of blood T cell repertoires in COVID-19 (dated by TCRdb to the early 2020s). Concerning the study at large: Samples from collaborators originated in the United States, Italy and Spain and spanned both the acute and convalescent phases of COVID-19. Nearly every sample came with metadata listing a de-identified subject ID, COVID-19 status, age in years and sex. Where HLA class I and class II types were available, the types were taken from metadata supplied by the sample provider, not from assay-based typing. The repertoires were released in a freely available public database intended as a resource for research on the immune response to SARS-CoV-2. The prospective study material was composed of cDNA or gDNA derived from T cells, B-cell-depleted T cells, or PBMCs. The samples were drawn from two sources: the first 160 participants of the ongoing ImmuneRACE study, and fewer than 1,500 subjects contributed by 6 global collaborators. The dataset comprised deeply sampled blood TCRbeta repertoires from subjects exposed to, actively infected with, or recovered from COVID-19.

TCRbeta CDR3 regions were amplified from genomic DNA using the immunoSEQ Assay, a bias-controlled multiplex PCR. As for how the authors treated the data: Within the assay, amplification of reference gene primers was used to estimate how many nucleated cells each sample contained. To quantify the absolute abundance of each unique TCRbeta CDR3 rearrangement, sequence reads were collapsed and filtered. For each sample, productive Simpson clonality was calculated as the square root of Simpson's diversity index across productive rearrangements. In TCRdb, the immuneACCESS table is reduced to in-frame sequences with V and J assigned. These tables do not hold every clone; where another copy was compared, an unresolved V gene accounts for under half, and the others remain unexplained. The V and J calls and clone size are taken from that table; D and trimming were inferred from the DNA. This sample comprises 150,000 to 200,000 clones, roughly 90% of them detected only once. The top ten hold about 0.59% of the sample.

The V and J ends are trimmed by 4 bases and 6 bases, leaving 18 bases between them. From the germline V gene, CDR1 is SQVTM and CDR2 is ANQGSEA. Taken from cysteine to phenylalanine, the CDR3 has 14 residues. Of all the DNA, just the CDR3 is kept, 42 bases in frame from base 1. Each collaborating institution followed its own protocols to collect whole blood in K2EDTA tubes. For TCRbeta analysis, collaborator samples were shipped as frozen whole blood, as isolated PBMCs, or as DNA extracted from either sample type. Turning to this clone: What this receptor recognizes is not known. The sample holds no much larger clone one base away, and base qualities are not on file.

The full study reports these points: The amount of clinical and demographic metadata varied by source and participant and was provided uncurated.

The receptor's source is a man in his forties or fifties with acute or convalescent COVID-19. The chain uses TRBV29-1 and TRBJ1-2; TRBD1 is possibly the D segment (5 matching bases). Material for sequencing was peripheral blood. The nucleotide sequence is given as TGCAGCGTTGGGCGTGATGTAGGGGCGGATGGCTACACCTTC. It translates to CSVGRDVGADGYTF.